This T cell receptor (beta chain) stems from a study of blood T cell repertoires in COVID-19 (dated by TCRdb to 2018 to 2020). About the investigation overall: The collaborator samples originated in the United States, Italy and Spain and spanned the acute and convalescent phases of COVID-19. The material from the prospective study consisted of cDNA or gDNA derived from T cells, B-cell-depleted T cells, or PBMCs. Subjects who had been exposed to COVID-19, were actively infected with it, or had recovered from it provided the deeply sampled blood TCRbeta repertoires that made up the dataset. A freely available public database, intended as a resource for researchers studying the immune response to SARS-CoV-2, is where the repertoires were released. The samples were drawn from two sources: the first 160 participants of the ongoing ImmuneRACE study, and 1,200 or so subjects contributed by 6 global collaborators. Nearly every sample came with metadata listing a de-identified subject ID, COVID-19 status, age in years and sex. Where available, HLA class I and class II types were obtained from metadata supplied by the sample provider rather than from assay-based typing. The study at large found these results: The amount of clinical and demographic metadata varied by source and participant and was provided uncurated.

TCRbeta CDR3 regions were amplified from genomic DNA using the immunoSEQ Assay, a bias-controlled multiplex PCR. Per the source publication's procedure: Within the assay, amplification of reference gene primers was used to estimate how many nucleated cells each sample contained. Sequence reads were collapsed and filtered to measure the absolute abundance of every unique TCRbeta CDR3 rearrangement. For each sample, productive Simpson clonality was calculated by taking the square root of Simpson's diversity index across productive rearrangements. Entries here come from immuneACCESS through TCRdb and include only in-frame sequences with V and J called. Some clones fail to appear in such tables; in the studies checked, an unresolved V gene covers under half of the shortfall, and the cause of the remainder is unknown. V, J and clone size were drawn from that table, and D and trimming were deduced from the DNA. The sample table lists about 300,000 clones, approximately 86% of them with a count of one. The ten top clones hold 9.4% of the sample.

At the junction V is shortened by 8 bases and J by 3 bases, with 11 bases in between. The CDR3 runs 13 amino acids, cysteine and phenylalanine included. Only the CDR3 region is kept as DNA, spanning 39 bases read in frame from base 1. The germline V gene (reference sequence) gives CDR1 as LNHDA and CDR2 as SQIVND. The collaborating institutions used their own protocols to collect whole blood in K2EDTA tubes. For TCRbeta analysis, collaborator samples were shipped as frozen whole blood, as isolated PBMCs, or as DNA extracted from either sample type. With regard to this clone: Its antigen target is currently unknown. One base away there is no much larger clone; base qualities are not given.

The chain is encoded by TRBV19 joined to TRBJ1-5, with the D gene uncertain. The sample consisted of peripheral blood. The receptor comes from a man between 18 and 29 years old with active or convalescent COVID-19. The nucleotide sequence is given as TGTGCCAGTGTAGGAGGAGTCAATCAGCCCCAGCATTTT. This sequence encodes CASVGGVNQPQHF.